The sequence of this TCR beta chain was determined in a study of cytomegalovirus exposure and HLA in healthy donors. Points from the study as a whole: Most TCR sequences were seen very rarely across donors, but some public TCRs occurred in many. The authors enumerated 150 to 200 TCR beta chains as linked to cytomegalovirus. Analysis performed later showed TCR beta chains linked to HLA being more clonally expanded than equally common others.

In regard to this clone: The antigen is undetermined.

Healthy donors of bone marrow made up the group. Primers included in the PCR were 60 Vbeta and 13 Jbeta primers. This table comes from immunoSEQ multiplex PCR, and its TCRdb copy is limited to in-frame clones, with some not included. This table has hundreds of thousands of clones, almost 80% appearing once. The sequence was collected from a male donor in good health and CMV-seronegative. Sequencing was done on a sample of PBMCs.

CDR3 DNA: TGTGCCAGCAGTGTCATTAGCGGGAGCACAGATACGCAGTATTTT. This translates into CASSVISGSTDTQYF. The chain links TRBV2 to TRBJ2-3, with 7 bases fitting TRBD2. Germline CDR1 reads SNHLY; CDR2 reads FYNNEI. Trimming took 4 bases from V and 0 from J; bases not matched to a gene: 4. This CDR3 region has 15 residues.